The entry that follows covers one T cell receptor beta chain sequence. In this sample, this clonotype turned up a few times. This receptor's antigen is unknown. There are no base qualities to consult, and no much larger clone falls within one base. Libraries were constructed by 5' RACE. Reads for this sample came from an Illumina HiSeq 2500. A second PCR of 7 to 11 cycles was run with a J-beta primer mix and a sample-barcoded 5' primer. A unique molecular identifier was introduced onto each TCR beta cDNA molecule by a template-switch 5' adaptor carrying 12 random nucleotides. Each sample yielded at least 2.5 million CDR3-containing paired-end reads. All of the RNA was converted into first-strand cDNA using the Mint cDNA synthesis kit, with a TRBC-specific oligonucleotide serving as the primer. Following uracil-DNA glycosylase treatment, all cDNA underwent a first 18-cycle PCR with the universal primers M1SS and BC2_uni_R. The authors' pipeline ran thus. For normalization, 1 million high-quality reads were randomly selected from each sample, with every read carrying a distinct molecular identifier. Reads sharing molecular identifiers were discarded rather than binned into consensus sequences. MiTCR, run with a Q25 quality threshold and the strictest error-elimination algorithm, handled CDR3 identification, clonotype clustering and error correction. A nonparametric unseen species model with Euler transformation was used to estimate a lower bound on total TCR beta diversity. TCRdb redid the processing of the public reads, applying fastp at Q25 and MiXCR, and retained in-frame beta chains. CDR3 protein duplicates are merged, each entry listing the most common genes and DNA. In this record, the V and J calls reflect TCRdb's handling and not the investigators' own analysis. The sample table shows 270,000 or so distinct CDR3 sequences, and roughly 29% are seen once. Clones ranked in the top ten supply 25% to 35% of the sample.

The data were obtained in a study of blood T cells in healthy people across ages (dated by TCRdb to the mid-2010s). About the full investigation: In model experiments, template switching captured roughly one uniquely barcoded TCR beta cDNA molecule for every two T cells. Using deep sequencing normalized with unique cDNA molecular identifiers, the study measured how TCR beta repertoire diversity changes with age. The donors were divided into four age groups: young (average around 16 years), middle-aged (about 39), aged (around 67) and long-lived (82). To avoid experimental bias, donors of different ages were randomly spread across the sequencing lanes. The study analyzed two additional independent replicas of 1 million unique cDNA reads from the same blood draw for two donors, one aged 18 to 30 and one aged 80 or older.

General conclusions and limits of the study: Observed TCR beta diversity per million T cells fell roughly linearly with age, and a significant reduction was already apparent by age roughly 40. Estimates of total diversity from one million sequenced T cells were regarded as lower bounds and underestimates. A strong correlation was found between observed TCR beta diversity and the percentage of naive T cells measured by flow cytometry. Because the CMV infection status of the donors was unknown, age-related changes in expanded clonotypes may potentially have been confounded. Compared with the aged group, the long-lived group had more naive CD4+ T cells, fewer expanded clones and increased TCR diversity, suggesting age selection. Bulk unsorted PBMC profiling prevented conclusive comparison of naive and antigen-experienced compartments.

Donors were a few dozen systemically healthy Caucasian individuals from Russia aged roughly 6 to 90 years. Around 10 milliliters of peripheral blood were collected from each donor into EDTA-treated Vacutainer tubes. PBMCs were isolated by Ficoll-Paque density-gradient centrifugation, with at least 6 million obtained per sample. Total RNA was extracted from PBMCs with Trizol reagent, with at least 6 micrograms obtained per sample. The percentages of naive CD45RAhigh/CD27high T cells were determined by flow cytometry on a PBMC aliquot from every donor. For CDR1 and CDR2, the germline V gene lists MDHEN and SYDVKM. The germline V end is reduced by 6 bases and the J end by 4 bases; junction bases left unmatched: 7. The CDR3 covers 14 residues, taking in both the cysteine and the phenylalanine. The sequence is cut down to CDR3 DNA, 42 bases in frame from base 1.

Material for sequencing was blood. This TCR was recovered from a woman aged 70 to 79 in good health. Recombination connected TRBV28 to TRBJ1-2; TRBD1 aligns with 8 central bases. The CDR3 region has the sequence CASRAPGTGYGYTF. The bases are TGTGCCAGCAGAGCCCCCGGGACAGGCTATGGCTACACCTTC.